These T cell receptor beta chains were read from a single sample in a study of identical twins. TCRdb independently ran MiXCR on the 5' RACE reads; one entry per CDR3 protein. The repertoire holds 250,000 or so distinct CDR3 sequences, with approximately 8.6% as singletons. The same sample was also used in a study of yellow fever vaccine responses in identical twins.

Sequencing was done on a sample of CD8+ T cells sorted from blood. These receptors were taken from a woman in her late teens or twenties in good health. The conserved cysteine and the conserved F or W are not part of the CDR3 here.

J,V,CDR3
TRBJ2-1,TRBV28,ASSPSGSVNEQF
TRBJ2-3,TRBV4-2,ASSREGPADTQY
TRBJ2-1,TRBV12-3/TRBV12-4,ASSHNEQF
TRBJ2-1,TRBV19,ASSITRPSIYNEQF
TRBJ2-7,TRBV5-5,ASSLLLGYEQY
TRBJ2-7,TRBV7-9,ASSMGQGYEQY
TRBJ2-7,TRBV11-2,ASSLEAGSYEQY
TRBJ1-2,TRBV29-1,SVVAGGGWNGYT
TRBJ1-5,TRBV19,ASTTTVLQSNQPQH
TRBJ2-3,TRBV29-1,SVENPQGANSPDTQY